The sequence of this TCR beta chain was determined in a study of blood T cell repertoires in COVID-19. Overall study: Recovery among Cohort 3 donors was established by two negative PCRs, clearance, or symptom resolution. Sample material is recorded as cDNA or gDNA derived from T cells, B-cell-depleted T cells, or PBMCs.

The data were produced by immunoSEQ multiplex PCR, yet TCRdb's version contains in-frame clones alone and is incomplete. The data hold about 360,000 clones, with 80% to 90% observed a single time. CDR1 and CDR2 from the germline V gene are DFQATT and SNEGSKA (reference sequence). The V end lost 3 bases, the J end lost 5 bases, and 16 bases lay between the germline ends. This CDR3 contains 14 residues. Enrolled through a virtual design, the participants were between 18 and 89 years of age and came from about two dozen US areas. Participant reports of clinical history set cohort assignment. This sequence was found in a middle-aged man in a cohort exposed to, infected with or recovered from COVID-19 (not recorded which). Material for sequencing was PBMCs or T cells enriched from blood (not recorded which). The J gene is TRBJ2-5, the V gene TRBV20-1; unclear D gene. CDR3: CSASLYFVPETQYF. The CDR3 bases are TGCAGTGCTAGTTTGTATTTCGTCCCGGAGACCCAGTACTTC.